The next 5 T cell receptor beta chains were all read from a single sample in a study of blood T cell repertoires in COVID-19. Assay used: immunoSEQ multiplex PCR; TCRdb lists only in-frame clones, some missing. The sample has about 240,000 clones, roughly four fifths seen once. The sample comprised peripheral blood. These receptor sequences come from a woman aged 65 to 85 with acute or convalescent COVID-19.

This chain joins TRBV27 and TRBJ1-5; D unclear. Per germline, CDR1 MNHEY and CDR2 SMNVEV (reference sequence). This CDR3 spans 15 amino acids. V was clipped by 1 base and J by 0 bases, with 7 bases between them. CDR3 sequence (DNA): TGTGCCAGCAGTTTATTTGGAGCTAGCAATCAGCCCCAGCATTTT. It yields the protein CASSLFGASNQPQHF.

CDR3 DNA sequence: TGTGCCAGCAGCCGAAGTGACAGGGATCGCTACGAGCAGTACTTC. It encodes CASSRSDRDRYEQYF. This sequence joins TRBV4-2 and TRBJ2-7; 7 nucleotides line up with TRBD1. Germline V CDR1 and CDR2: LGHNA, YNFKEQ. The CDR3 has 15 amino acids. The junction had 9 bases not matched to a gene; V was cut back by 4 bases and J by 3 bases.

V and J are TRBV7-6 and TRBJ2-7; TRBD1 matches at 9 bases. Germline V gene data show CDR1 as SGHVS and CDR2 as FNYEAQ. The junction had 8 bases not matched to a gene; V was cut back by 3 bases and J by 5 bases. The CDR3 extends over 15 amino acids. The CDR3 is CASSLSGTGIHEQYF. Written as DNA, the CDR3 is TGTGCCAGCAGCTTGTCCGGGACAGGGATACACGAGCAGTACTTC.

The chain combines TRBV7-8 with TRBJ1-5, with 12 bases identical to TRBD1. This CDR3 is built from 17 residues. Germline assignment: CDR1 SGHVS and CDR2 FQNEAQ. The junction had 11 bases not matched to a gene; V was cut back by 5 bases and J by 6 bases. Here the CDR3 reads CASSPGTGGWMVQPQHF. As DNA, the CDR3 is TGTGCCAGCAGCCCCGGGACAGGGGGCTGGATGGTTCAGCCCCAGCATTTT.

This clone was seen a few times. Additional DNA sequences in this sample encode the identical CDR3. The V gene is TRBV19, the J gene TRBJ2-1, with D tentatively TRBD1 (6 bases). The CDR3 loop spans 15 amino acids. The germline V gene encodes CDR1 LNHDA and CDR2 SQIVND (reference sequence). V lost 0 bases and J 4 bases, leaving 10 bases between the germline ends. The CDR3 region is CASSIEGASYNEQFF. The CDR3 nucleotides are TGTGCCAGTAGTATAGAGGGGGCCAGTTACAATGAGCAGTTCTTC.